The rows below give T cell receptor beta chains drawn from one sample of a study of radiation and T cells in renal cell carcinoma. Only in-frame clones appear in the TCRdb table, and some are missing; sequencing was by immunoSEQ multiplex PCR. The sample lists 150,000 to 200,000 clones; 88% were seen once. Sequences were derived from blood, sampled from a patient whose treatment included radiotherapy and nephrectomy. These TCRs come from a woman between 50 and 59 years old with renal cell carcinoma. The conserved cysteine and the conserved F or W are not part of the CDR3 here.

V gene: TRBV7-8; CDR3 protein: ASSPRGSTDTQY
V gene: TRBV19; CDR3 protein: ASSIVLSHTDTQY
V gene: TRBV5-1; CDR3 protein: ASSHRDSRNEQY
V gene: TRBV2; CDR3 protein: ASSERRDRSYEQY
V gene: TRBV19; CDR3 protein: ASSIRVYSNQPQH
V gene: TRBV7-9; CDR3 protein: ASSPLLFGEAF
V gene: TRBV5-1; CDR3 protein: ASSLTGVEAF
V gene: TRBV7-8; CDR3 protein: ASSLISYVAYNEQF
V gene: TRBV6-5; CDR3 protein: ASSYRTPGTQY
V gene: TRBV7-2; CDR3 protein: ASSFRTATDTQY
V gene: TRBV5-1; CDR3 protein: ASSLSTPQETQY
V gene: TRBV11-2; CDR3 protein: ASSSRGASYEQY
V gene: TRBV11-2; CDR3 protein: ASSFGQASYGYT
V gene: TRBV18; CDR3 protein: ASSPLPGVGANVLT
V gene: TRBV19; CDR3 protein: ASSIQGAANEKLF
V gene: TRBV30; CDR3 protein: AWSVGGPQETQY
V gene: TRBV7-9; CDR3 protein: ASSLGDSSYEQY
V gene: TRBV7-9; CDR3 protein: ASSPDPGSYEQY
V gene: TRBV7-3; CDR3 protein: ASSLGDRVRTDTQY
V gene: TRBV7-2; CDR3 protein: ASSLGHRNTEAF
V gene: TRBV15; CDR3 protein: ATSTGTSGGSSSYNEQF
V gene: TRBV7-9; CDR3 protein: ASSPGLTEETQY
V gene: TRBV5-8; CDR3 protein: ASSLGLAGAYEQY
V gene: TRBV5-1; CDR3 protein: ASSPYVGQGNNEQF
V gene: TRBV6-1; CDR3 protein: ASSAPPDSTDTQY
V gene: TRBV10-1; CDR3 protein: ASSRDSSFGELF
V gene: TRBV18; CDR3 protein: ASSPNVVSSGNTIY
V gene: TRBV29-1; CDR3 protein: SVTKTSSYEQY
V gene: TRBV7-8; CDR3 protein: ASSLPPFAF
V gene: TRBV7-9; CDR3 protein: ASSPRPDTQY
V gene: TRBV6-1; CDR3 protein: ASSNERQRNQPQH
V gene: TRBV10-3; CDR3 protein: AISERGQLKELYNSPLH
V gene: TRBV6-6; CDR3 protein: ASSEEGQPTEAF
V gene: TRBV6-1; CDR3 protein: ASSAGQVISGNTIY
V gene: TRBV5-1; CDR3 protein: ASSLDRSSGNTIY
V gene: TRBV10-3; CDR3 protein: AISGEGRPSSYEQY
V gene: TRBV5-1; CDR3 protein: ASSLVQGDTGELF
V gene: TRBV6-5; CDR3 protein: ASSKRLGGDGEQY
V gene: TRBV6-5; CDR3 protein: ASRVDAGNQPQH
V gene: TRBV7-9; CDR3 protein: ASSIEGAYKKLF
V gene: TRBV10-2; CDR3 protein: ATTAEVSVYEQY
V gene: TRBV29-1; CDR3 protein: SVNPGGPGEAF
V gene: TRBV4-2; CDR3 protein: ASSHTGRGPGTGELF
V gene: TRBV7-9; CDR3 protein: ASSWTGGDYGYT
V gene: TRBV2; CDR3 protein: ASNLGTLSYEQY
V gene: TRBV19; CDR3 protein: ASGLGTSGGEETQY
V gene: TRBV14; CDR3 protein: ASSQTPDRGRAKNIQY
V gene: TRBV29-1; CDR3 protein: SVEGGGQEQF
V gene: TRBV5-6; CDR3 protein: ASSLRTVTEKLF
V gene: TRBV19; CDR3 protein: ASSVAGDHYNEQF
V gene: TRBV4-1; CDR3 protein: ASSRTTNEKLF
V gene: TRBV6-5; CDR3 protein: ASSYGPDRMNTEAF
V gene: TRBV7-9; CDR3 protein: ASSLAGSKPQH